The entry that follows covers one T cell receptor beta chain sequence. Its antigen remains unknown. A read error may be the cause here, since a much bigger clone is one base away. The data stem from a study of blood T cells in healthy people across ages. Study findings and constraints: Per million T cells, the diversity of TCR beta decreased roughly linearly as age advanced.

A sample-barcoded 5' primer and a J-beta primer mix were used in a second PCR of about 7 to 11 cycles. TCRdb re-called the 5' RACE reads with MiXCR, one entry per CDR3 protein. Seen here are around 1,100,000 distinct CDR3 sequences, 35% to 45% observed once, and the top ten hold around 13%. The germline gives CDR1 LGHDT, CDR2 YNNKEL (reference sequence). CDR3 length: 10 amino acids. Sequenced input: blood. The chain uses TRBV3-1 and TRBJ2-3; unclear D gene. This clonotype was obtained from a man aged 18 to 30 in good health. The CDR3 region is CVSEGDTQYF. The CDR3 DNA is TGTGTCAGCGAAGGAGATACGCAGTATTTT.